The TCR beta chain described here comes from a study of cytomegalovirus exposure and HLA in healthy donors. This PCR relied on a set of 60 Vbeta primers and 13 Jbeta primers. Method: immunoSEQ multiplex PCR; TCRdb's copy keeps in-frame clones and lacks some. The top ten hold less than 2.5% of the sample, which has 180,000 or so clones, 65% to 75% seen once. This CDR3 spans 13 amino acids. The V gene lost 4 bases and the J gene lost 1 base, with 2 bases spanning the gap. CDR1 is MGHDK, CDR2 SYGVNS, per germline. The sample consisted of PBMCs. The receptor comes from a human donor in good health. The rearrangement uses TRBV25-1 and TRBJ2-6; D unclear. The CDR3 here is CASSASGANVLTF. CDR3 sequence (DNA): TGTGCCAGCAGTGCTTCTGGGGCCAACGTCCTGACTTTC.